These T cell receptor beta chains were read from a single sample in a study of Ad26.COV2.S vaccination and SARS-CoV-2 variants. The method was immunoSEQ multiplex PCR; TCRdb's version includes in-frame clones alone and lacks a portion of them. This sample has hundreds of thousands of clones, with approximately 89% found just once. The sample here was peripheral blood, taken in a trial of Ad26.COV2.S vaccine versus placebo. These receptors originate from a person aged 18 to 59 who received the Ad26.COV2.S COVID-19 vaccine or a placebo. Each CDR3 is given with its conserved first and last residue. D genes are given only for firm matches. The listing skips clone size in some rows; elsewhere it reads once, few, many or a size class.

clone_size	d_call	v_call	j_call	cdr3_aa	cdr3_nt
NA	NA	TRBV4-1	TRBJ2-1	CASSQDLRVQFF	TGCGCCAGCAGCCAAGATTTGAGAGTGCAGTTCTTC
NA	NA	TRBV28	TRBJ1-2	CASSLGGGGYGYTF	TGTGCCAGCAGTTTAGGAGGGGGAGGCTATGGCTACACCTTC
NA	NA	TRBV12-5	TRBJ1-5	CASGRDSNQPQHF	TGTGCTAGTGGCCGGGACAGCAATCAGCCCCAGCATTTT
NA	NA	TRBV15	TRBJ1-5	CATSRDKSAQPQHF	TGTGCCACCAGCAGAGATAAGTCAGCTCAGCCCCAGCATTTT
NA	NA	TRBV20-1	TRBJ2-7	CSASGAYEQYF	TGCAGTGCTAGCGGGGCCTACGAGCAGTACTTC
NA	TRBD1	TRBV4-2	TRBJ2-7	CASSHLQGRGLYEQYF	TGTGCCAGCAGCCATCTACAGGGCAGGGGGCTCTACGAGCAGTACTTC
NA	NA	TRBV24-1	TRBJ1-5	CATSQGLNQPQHF	TGTGCCACCAGTCAGGGCCTCAATCAGCCCCAGCATTTT
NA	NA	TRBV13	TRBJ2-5	CASSLGIGSPQETQYF	TGTGCCAGCAGCTTAGGCATCGGGTCCCCCCAAGAGACCCAGTACTTC
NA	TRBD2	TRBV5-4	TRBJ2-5	CASSLALAGGPETQYF	TGTGCCAGCAGCTTGGCCCTAGCGGGAGGGCCGGAGACCCAGTACTTC
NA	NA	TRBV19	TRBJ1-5	CASSRGRERNQPQHF	TGTGCCAGTAGTAGAGGTAGGGAACGCAATCAGCCCCAGCATTTT
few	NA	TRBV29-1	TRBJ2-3	CSVLSYTDTQYF	TGCAGCGTCCTTTCATACACAGATACGCAGTATTTT
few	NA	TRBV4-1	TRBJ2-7	CASSQVGGTYEQYF	TGCGCCAGCAGCCAAGTGGGCGGCACCTACGAGCAGTACTTC
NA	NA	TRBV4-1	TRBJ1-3	CASSPGWGKSGNTIYF	TGCGCCAGCAGCCCCGGGTGGGGGAAGTCTGGAAACACCATATATTTT
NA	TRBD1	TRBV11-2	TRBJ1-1	CASSQGTGYGTEAFF	TGTGCCAGCAGCCAGGGGACAGGGTATGGCACTGAAGCTTTCTTT
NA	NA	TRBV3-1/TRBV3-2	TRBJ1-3	CASSQNLGNTIYF	TGTGCCAGCAGCCAAAACCTCGGAAACACCATATATTTT
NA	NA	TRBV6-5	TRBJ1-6	CASSPTGGNSPLHF	TGTGCCAGCAGTCCCACGGGGGGGAATTCACCCCTCCACTTT
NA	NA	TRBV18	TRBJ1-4	CASSPVLTDEKLFF	TGTGCCAGCTCACCGGTACTTACAGATGAAAAACTGTTTTTT
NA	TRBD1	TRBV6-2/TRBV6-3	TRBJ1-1	CASSYPQTGVSEAFF	TGTGCCAGCAGTTACCCCCAGACAGGGGTGAGTGAAGCTTTCTTT
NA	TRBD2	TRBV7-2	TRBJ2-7	CASSLGGGTYEQYF	TGTGCCAGCAGCTTAGGGGGGGGAACCTACGAGCAGTACTTC
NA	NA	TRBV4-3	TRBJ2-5	CASSQDKQARETQYF	TGCGCCAGCAGCCAAGATAAACAGGCTCGAGAGACCCAGTACTTC
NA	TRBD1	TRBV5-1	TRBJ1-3	CASSKSPGTGGNGNTIYF	TGCGCCAGCAGCAAAAGTCCCGGGACAGGGGGCAACGGAAACACCATATATTTT
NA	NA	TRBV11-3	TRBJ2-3	CASSLVWGSTDTQYF	TGTGCCAGCAGCTTAGTATGGGGCAGCACAGATACGCAGTATTTT
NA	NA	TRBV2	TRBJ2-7	CASSVAPIYEQYF	TGTGCCAGCAGTGTGGCGCCGATCTACGAGCAGTACTTC
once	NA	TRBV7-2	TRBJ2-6	CASSFFGANVLTF	TGTGCCAGCAGCTTCTTCGGGGCCAACGTCCTGACTTTC
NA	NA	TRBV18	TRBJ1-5	CASSQGGGRVPRQPQHF	TGTGCCAGCTCCCAGGGAGGGGGGCGAGTCCCTCGTCAGCCCCAGCATTTT
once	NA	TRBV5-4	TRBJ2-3	CASSLRISTDTQYF	TGTGCCAGCAGCTTGAGGATTAGCACAGATACGCAGTATTTT
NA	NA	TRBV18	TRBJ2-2	CASSPTAYTGELFF	TGTGCCAGCTCACCAACGGCGTACACCGGGGAGCTGTTTTTT
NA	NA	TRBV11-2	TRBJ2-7	CASSFPSDEQYF	TGTGCCAGCAGCTTTCCATCGGACGAGCAGTACTTC
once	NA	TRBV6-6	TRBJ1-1	CASTTNTEAFF	TGTGCCAGCACTACAAACACTGAAGCTTTCTTT
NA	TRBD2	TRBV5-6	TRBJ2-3	CASSLVGGSGTDTQYF	TGTGCCAGCAGCTTGGTCGGCGGGAGTGGCACAGATACGCAGTATTTT
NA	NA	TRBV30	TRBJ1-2	CAWSYGTSYGYTF	TGTGCCTGGAGCTACGGGACAAGCTATGGCTACACCTTC
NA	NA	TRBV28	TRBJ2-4	CASSPGQKNIQYF	TGTGCCAGCAGTCCTGGACAGAAAAACATTCAGTACTTC
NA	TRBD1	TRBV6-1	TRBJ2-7	CASSAPDRASLGEQYF	TGTGCCAGCAGTGCACCCGACAGGGCCAGTTTGGGCGAGCAGTACTTC
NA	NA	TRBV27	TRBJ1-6	CASSLSGVSFNSPLHF	TGTGCCAGCAGTTTATCGGGGGTCTCGTTTAATTCACCCCTCCACTTT
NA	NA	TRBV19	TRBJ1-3	CASSPPWMGNTIYF	TGTGCCAGTAGTCCGCCGTGGATGGGAAACACCATATATTTT
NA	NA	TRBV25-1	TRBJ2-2	CASSAHKNTGELFF	TGTGCCAGCAGTGCCCATAAAAACACCGGGGAGCTGTTTTTT
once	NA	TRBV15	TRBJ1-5	CATSRQASNQPQHF	TGTGCCACCAGCAGGCAGGCTAGCAATCAGCCCCAGCATTTT
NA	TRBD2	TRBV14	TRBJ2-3	CASSRKRGTSGIRDTQYF	TGTGCCAGCAGCCGGAAAAGGGGGACTAGCGGGATCCGGGATACGCAGTATTTT
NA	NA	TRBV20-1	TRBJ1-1	CSAPTGPAAFF	TGCAGTGCCCCAACGGGTCCGGCGGCTTTCTTT